This is a list of T cell receptor beta chains from one sample in a study of T cells in Graves' hyperthyroidism and ophthalmopathy. TCRdb redid the calling of the multiplex PCR reads with MiXCR, one entry per CDR3 protein. This sample has 480,000 or so distinct CDR3 sequences; 46% occur once, and the top ten carry about 40%. The sample comprised peripheral blood or thyroid tissue (not recorded which). The source is an adult woman with Graves' disease, either hyperthyroidism or ophthalmopathy (not recorded which). Both conserved end residues are part of each CDR3. A D gene is named only where the DNA matches it firmly. A clone size is listed for some rows: how often the clone was seen (once, few, many), or a class if it is expanded.

V: TRBV20-1; J: TRBJ2-5; length: 16; size: NA; D: NA; DNA: TGCAGTGCCAACGGAGGGCCTCTTGGGAGATGGGAGACCCAGTACTTC; CDR3: CSANGGPLGRWETQYF
V: TRBV7-2; J: TRBJ2-5; length: 12; size: many; D: NA; DNA: TGTGCCAGCAGCTTAGGGTCGGAGACCCAGTACTTC; CDR3: CASSLGSETQYF
V: TRBV29-1; J: TRBJ2-7; length: 13; size: few; D: NA; DNA: TGCAGCGTTGAAAGGGGGGCAGGGGGCGAGCAGTACTTC; CDR3: CSVERGAGGEQYF
V: TRBV29-1; J: TRBJ2-5; length: 13; size: many; D: NA; DNA: TGCAGCGTTGGGGGGGGGGGCTTGGAGACCCAGTACTTC; CDR3: CSVGGGGLETQYF
V: TRBV6-1; J: TRBJ1-4; length: 16; size: NA; D: TRBD1; DNA: TGTGCCAGCAGTGCCGGACAGGGGGTAACTAATGAAAAACTGTTTTTT; CDR3: CASSAGQGVTNEKLFF
V: TRBV2; J: TRBJ2-2; length: 15; size: few; D: TRBD2; DNA: TGTGCCAGCAGTGACGGACTAGCGGGAGTTAGAGAGCTGTTTTTT; CDR3: CASSDGLAGVRELFF
V: TRBV7-2; J: TRBJ1-1; length: 14; size: many; D: TRBD1; DNA: TGTGCCAGCAGCTTACGACAGGGGGCCACTGAAGCTTTCTTT; CDR3: CASSLRQGATEAFF
V: TRBV2; J: TRBJ2-7; length: 15; size: NA; D: NA; DNA: TGTGCCAGCAAAGCACGTGGGGGAACAGTGTACGAGCAGTACTTC; CDR3: CASKARGGTVYEQYF
V: TRBV7-9; J: TRBJ2-2; length: 16; size: NA; D: NA; DNA: TGTGCCAGCAGCTTAACATCGGACACTAACACCGGGGAGCTGTTTTTT; CDR3: CASSLTSDTNTGELFF
V: TRBV2; J: TRBJ1-5; length: 15; size: many; D: TRBD1; DNA: TGTGCCAGCAGTGAAGCCGGGACAGGCACTCAGCCCCAGCATTTT; CDR3: CASSEAGTGTQPQHF
V: TRBV2; J: TRBJ1-1; length: 12; size: few; D: NA; DNA: TGTGCCAGCAAATGGGGGGGGCGCGCAGCTTTCTTT; CDR3: CASKWGGRAAFF
V: TRBV6-5; J: TRBJ2-2; length: 16; size: NA; D: NA; DNA: TGTGCCAGCAGGCCACCTAGAGGGAGGTCCCCCGGGGAGCTGTTTTTT; CDR3: CASRPPRGRSPGELFF
V: TRBV5-1; J: TRBJ2-7; length: 15; size: many; D: TRBD2; DNA: TGCGCCAGCAGCCCCTCTAGCGGGAGTCTGTACGAGCAGTACTTC; CDR3: CASSPSSGSLYEQYF
V: TRBV20-1; J: TRBJ2-6; length: 15; size: NA; D: NA; DNA: TGCAGTGCTCCGCCGTTGGGGAGTGGGGCCAACGTCCTGACTTTC; CDR3: CSAPPLGSGANVLTF
V: TRBV10-3; J: TRBJ1-2; length: 14; size: NA; D: NA; DNA: TGTGCCATCGGTGAGGGGAACAGGGTGTATGGCTACACCTTC; CDR3: CAIGEGNRVYGYTF
V: TRBV7-9; J: TRBJ1-2; length: 14; size: NA; D: TRBD1; DNA: TGTGCCAGCAGCTCGACAGGGGAAGGAGTTGGCTACACCTTC; CDR3: CASSSTGEGVGYTF